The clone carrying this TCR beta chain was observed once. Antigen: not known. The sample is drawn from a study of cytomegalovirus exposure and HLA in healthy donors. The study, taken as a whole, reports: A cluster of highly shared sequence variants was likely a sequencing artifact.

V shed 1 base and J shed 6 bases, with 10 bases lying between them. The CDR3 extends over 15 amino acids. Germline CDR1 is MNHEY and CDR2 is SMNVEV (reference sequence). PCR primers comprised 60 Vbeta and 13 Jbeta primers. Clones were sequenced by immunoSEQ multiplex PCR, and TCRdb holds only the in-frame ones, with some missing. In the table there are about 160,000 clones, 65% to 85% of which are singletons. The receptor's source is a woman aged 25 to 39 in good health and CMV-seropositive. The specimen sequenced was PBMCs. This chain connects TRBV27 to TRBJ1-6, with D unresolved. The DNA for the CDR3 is TGTGCCAGCAGTTTATTAAAGGAGATTAATTCACCCCTCCACTTT. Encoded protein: CASSLLKEINSPLHF.